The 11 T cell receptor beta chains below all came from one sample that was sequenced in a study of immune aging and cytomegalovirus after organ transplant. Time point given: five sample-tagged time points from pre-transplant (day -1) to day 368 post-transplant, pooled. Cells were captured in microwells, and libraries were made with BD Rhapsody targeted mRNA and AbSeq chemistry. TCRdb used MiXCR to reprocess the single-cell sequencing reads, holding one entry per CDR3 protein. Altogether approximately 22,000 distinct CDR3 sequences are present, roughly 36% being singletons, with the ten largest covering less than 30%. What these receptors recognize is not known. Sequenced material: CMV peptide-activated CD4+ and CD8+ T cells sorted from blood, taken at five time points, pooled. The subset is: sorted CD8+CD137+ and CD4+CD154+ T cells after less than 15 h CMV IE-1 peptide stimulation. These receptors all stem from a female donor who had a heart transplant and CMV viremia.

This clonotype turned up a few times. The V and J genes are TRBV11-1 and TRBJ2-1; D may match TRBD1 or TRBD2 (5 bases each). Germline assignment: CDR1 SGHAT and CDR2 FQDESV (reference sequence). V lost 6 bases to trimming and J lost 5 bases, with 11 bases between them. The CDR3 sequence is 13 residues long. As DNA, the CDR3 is TGTGCCAGCAGTACGGGGCTCAACAATGAGCAGTTCTTC. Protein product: CASSTGLNNEQFF.

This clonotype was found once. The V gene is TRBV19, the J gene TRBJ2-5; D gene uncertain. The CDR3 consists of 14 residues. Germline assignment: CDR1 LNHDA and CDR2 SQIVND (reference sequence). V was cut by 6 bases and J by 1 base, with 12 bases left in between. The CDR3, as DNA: TGTGCCAGTAGCCCCAGCCACATCCAAGAGACCCAGTACTTC. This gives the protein CASSPSHIQETQYF.

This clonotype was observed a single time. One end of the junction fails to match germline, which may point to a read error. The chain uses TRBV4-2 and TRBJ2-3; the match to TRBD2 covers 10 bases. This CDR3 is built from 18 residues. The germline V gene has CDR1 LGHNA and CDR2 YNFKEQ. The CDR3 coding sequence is TGTGCCGGCAGCCTGGGGGTAGCGGGAGGTGTAGTAGGAGATACGCAGTATTTT. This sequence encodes CAGSLGVAGGVVGDTQYF.

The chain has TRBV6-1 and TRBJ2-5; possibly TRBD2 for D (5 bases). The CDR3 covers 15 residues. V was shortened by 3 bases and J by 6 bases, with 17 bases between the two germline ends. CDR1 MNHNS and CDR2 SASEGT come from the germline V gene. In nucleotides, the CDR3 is TGTGCCAGCAGTGATGCGGGCAGTTCTCGTCAGACCCAGTACTTC. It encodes CASSDAGSSRQTQYF.

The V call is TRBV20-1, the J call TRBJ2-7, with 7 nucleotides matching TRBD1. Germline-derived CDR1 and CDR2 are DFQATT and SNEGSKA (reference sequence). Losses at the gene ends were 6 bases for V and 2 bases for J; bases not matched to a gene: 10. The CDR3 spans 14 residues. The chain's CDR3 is CSAAARGLPYEQYF. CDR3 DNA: TGCAGTGCCGCGGCCAGGGGGTTGCCCTACGAGCAGTACTTC.

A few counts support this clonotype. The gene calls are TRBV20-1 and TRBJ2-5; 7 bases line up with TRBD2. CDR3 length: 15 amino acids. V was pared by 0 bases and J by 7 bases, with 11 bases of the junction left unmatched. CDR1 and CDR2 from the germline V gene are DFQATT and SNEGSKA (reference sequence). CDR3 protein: CSARDSGGSGMTQYF. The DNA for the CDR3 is TGCAGTGCTAGAGATTCGGGGGGATCGGGTATGACCCAGTACTTC.

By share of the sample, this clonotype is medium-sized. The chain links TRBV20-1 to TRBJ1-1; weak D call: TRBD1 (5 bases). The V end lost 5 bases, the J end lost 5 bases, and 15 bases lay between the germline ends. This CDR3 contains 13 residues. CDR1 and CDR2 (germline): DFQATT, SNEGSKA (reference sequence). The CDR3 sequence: CSAPQPGRTEAFF. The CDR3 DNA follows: TGCAGTGCTCCACAACCAGGGAGGACTGAAGCTTTCTTT.

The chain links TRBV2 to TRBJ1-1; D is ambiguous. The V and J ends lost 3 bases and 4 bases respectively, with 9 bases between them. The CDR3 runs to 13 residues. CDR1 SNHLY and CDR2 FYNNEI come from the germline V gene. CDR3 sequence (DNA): TGTGCCAGCAGTGATGGGCGGTCCACTGAAGCTTTCTTT. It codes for CASSDGRSTEAFF.

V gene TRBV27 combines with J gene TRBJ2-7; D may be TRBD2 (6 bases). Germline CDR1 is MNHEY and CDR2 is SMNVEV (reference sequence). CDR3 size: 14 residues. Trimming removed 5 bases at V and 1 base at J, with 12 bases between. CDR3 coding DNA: TGTGCCAGCAGTCGCGCGGGGTTTTCCTACGAGCAGTACTTC. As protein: CASSRAGFSYEQYF.

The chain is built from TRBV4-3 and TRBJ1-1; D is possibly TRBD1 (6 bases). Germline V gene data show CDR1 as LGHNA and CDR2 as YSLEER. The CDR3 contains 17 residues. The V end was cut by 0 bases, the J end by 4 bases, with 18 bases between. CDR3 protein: CASSQETPQGWGTEAFF. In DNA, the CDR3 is TGCGCCAGCAGCCAAGAAACACCACAGGGATGGGGCACTGAAGCTTTCTTT.

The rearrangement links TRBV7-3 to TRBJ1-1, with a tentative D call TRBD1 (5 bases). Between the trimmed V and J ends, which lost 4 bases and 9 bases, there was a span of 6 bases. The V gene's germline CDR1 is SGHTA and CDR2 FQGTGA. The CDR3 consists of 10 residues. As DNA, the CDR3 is TGTGCCAGCAGCTCAGGGAAAGCTTTCTTT. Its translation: CASSSGKAFF.